These 25 T cell receptor beta chains share one sample of origin, sequenced in a study of blood T cell repertoires in COVID-19. Measured with immunoSEQ multiplex PCR; TCRdb has only the in-frame clones, and not every one. The sample lists about 230,000 clones; about 84% were seen once. The specimen sequenced was peripheral blood. The receptors derive from a woman of 80 years or more with acute or convalescent COVID-19.

The chain joins TRBV3-1 (or the pseudogene TRBV3-2) to TRBJ2-7, with 8 nucleotides matching TRBD1. After removal of 4 bases from V and 0 bases from J, the junction contained 2 bases not matched to a gene. The germline gives CDR1 LGHDT, CDR2 YNNKEL (reference sequence). The CDR3 totals 14 residues. CDR3 region: CASSRRGPSYEQYF. DNA for the CDR3: TGTGCCAGCAGCCGCAGGGGGCCCTCCTACGAGCAGTACTTC.

The rearrangement links TRBV5-1 to TRBJ1-6; a possible D gene is TRBD1 (5 bases). Trimming shortened V by 5 bases and J by 5 bases, and 17 bases separated the two germline ends. The CDR3 loop spans 16 amino acids. Looked up from germline, CDR1 is SGHRS and CDR2 is YFSETQ. CDR3 bases: TGCGCCAGCAGTCGGGGCGGGGGAAGGGATAATTCACCCCTCCACTTT. Its translation: CASSRGGGRDNSPLHF. The full variable domain, with the rest looked up from reference TRBV5-1 and TRBJ1-6, is KAGVTQTPRYLIKTRGQQVTLSCSPISGHRSVSWYQQTPGQGLQFLFEYFSETQRNKGNFPGRFSGRQFSNSRSEMNVSTLELGDSALYLCASSRGGGRDNSPLHFGNGTRLTVT.

The V call is TRBV30, the J call TRBJ2-1; the D gene is possibly TRBD1 (5 bases). The CDR3 is made up of 11 amino acids. CDR1 GTSNPN and CDR2 SVGIG come from the germline V gene (reference sequence). The germline V and J ends were trimmed by 4 bases and 9 bases, with 10 bases remaining between them. CDR3 in DNA: TGTGCCTGGAAGCAGGGTTCTGAGCAGTTCTTC. Encoded protein: CAWKQGSEQFF. The entire variable domain, with the rest obtained from reference TRBV30 and TRBJ2-1, is as follows: SQTIHQWPATLVQPVGSPLSLECTVEGTSNPNLYWYRQAAGRGLQLLFYSVGIGQISSEVPQNLSASRPQDRQFILSSKKLLLSDSGFYLCAWKQGSEQFFGPGTRLTVL.

The rearrangement uses TRBV6-5 and TRBJ1-1; a weak D match, TRBD1 (5 bases). Germline V gene lookup returns CDR1 MNHEY and CDR2 SVGAGI. The CDR3 is 12 amino acids. Trimming took 2 bases from V and 7 from J, leaving 8 bases between them. Written as DNA, the CDR3 is TGTGCCAGCAGTTACGGGACTCTTGAAGCTTTCTTT. Residues: CASSYGTLEAFF.

This clone showed up just once. DNA of the CDR3: TGTGCAAGTCGCGTGACTAGCGGGGGTGCTTCCCGTCAAGAGACCCAGTACTTC. Residues: CASRVTSGGASRQETQYF. The gene calls are TRBV12-2 and TRBJ2-5; the DNA was not compared with TRBD2, the D call given in the table. TRBV12-2 is an annotated pseudogene. CDR3 length equals 18 residues.

This clone was seen more than once but under ten times. The chain links TRBV10-3 to TRBJ1-1; 10 positions agree with TRBD1. After removal of 4 bases from V and 1 base from J, the junction contained 6 bases not matched to a gene. CDR3 length: 16 amino acids. CDR1 and CDR2 (germline): ENHRY, SYGVKD. The CDR3 region is CAISVTGTGENTEAFF. CDR3 bases: TGTGCCATCAGTGTAACCGGGACAGGGGAGAACACTGAAGCTTTCTTT.

The gene calls are TRBV27 and TRBJ2-7; TRBD2 might be the D (5 bases). The V end was cut by 5 bases, the J end by 3 bases, with 17 bases between. Germline lookup yields CDR1 MNHEY and CDR2 SMNVEV (reference sequence). The CDR3 is 15 amino acids. The CDR3 DNA is TGTGCCAGCAGTCGCCCGGGATCGGGCGTCTACGAGCAGTACTTC. Amino acid sequence: CASSRPGSGVYEQYF.

The chain carries TRBV6-2 or TRBV6-3 and TRBJ2-3; 7 bases map to TRBD2. Germline V gene lookup returns CDR1 MNHEY and CDR2 SVGEGT. The CDR3 length is 16 residues. V lost 6 bases and J lost 3; bases outside the gene matches: 12. The CDR3: CASSQRGGRVTDTQYF. The CDR3 coding sequence is TGTGCCAGCAGCCAAAGAGGCGGGAGAGTAACAGATACGCAGTATTTT.

The chain combines TRBV10-3 with TRBJ1-6; D is uncertain. The CDR3 extends over 13 amino acids. CDR1 is ENHRY, CDR2 SYGVKD, per germline. V was shortened by 1 base and J by 9 bases, with 7 bases between the two germline ends. The CDR3 spells CAISEYRGSPLHF. The DNA for the CDR3 is TGTGCCATCAGTGAGTATCGAGGTTCACCCCTCCACTTT.

This clone was recorded a few times. The CDR3 here is CASSVGLAGDVVDTQYF. The CDR3 bases are TGTGCCAGCAGTGTGGGTCTAGCGGGAGATGTAGTAGATACGCAGTATTTT. The rearrangement links TRBV6-1 to TRBJ2-3, with 10 bases aligning to TRBD2. J lost 5 bases, V lost 4 bases, and 12 bases had no gene match. There are 17 residues in the CDR3. Germline V gene sequence: CDR1 MNHNS, CDR2 SASEGT.

The chain uses TRBV29-1 and TRBJ1-2; TRBD1 aligns across 8 bases. This CDR3 region has 13 residues. Germline V gene data show CDR1 as SQVTM and CDR2 as ANQGSEA. J was trimmed by 6 bases and V by 6 bases; bases with no gene match: 9. As DNA, the CDR3 is TGCAGCGTCCGGACTCCAGGGGGCAATGGCTACACCTTC. Protein: CSVRTPGGNGYTF.

J is TRBJ2-1 and V is TRBV2; 12 bases match TRBD2. Germline CDR1 SNHLY, CDR2 FYNNEI. The CDR3 sequence is 17 residues long. Losses at the gene ends were 6 bases for V and 0 bases for J; bases not matched to a gene: 6. The CDR3 sequence: CASSRTSGVLSYNEQFF. The DNA of the CDR3 is TGTGCCAGCAGCCGGACTAGCGGGGTCCTCTCCTACAATGAGCAGTTCTTC.

The gene calls are TRBV3-1 (or the pseudogene TRBV3-2) and TRBJ1-4; no firm D call. Deletions cut 5 bases from V and 0 bases from J, with 10 bases between. The CDR3 spans 15 residues. The germline CDR1 and CDR2 sequences are LGHDT and YNNKEL (reference sequence). CDR3 DNA sequence: TGTGCCAGCAGCGCATCCCAGTCAACTAATGAAAAACTGTTTTTT. Translation: CASSASQSTNEKLFF.

The V gene is TRBV6-5, the J gene TRBJ2-1; 7 bases match TRBD2. This CDR3 contains 14 residues. With V trimmed by 6 bases and J by 3 bases, 5 bases remained unmatched. Germline-derived CDR1 and CDR2 are MNHEY and SVGAGI. The CDR3 region is CASSRSGNYNEQFF. The CDR3 DNA follows: TGTGCCAGCAGCCGGAGCGGGAACTACAATGAGCAGTTCTTC.

The chain uses TRBV2 and TRBJ1-6; 8 nucleotides match TRBD1. V shed 3 bases, J shed 5 bases, and the junction held 6 bases outside the gene matches. The V gene's germline CDR1 is SNHLY and CDR2 FYNNEI. CDR3 length: 16 amino acids. Here the CDR3 DNA reads TGTGCCAGCAGTGACCCCCGGGGACAGGATAATTCACCCCTCCACTTT. Translating it yields CASSDPRGQDNSPLHF. The full variable domain, with the rest looked up from reference TRBV2 and TRBJ1-6, is EPEVTQTPSHQVTQMGQEVILRCVPISNHLYFYWYRQILGQKVEFLVSFYNNEISEKSEIFDDQFSVERPDGSNFTLKIRSTKLEDSAMYFCASSDPRGQDNSPLHFGNGTRLTVT.

The V call is TRBV3-1 (or the pseudogene TRBV3-2), the J call TRBJ1-1; D gene uncertain. Deletions cut 2 bases from V and 1 base from J, with 5 bases between. CDR3 length equals 13 residues. The germline gives CDR1 LGHDT, CDR2 YNNKEL (reference sequence). CDR3 nucleotides: TGTGCCAGCAGCCAACAGGCGAACACTGAAGCTTTCTTT. Protein product: CASSQQANTEAFF.

This clone was seen repeatedly, ten times or more. CDR3 loop: CASSRMGLAYYNEQFF. CDR3 DNA sequence: TGCGCCAGCAGCCGAATGGGACTAGCTTACTACAATGAGCAGTTCTTC. V gene TRBV4-1 combines with J gene TRBJ2-1, with 9 bases fitting TRBD2. V gave up 4 bases and J gave up 3 bases; unmatched junction bases: 7. CDR1 is MGHRA and CDR2 is YSYEKL in the germline V gene. The CDR3 has 16 residues.

This clone was seen a handful of times. The chain employs TRBV5-1 and TRBJ2-1, with TRBD2 matching over 10 bases. This CDR3 region has 16 residues. J lost 8 bases, V lost 4 bases, and 12 bases had no gene match. The germline V gene encodes CDR1 SGHRS and CDR2 YFSETQ. CDR3 in DNA: TGCGCCAGCAGCAGCGAAGCGGGGGGGCCTTTGCATGAGCAGTTCTTC. It translates to CASSSEAGGPLHEQFF. The full variable domain, its missing parts supplied by reference TRBV5-1 and TRBJ2-1, is KAGVTQTPRYLIKTRGQQVTLSCSPISGHRSVSWYQQTPGQGLQFLFEYFSETQRNKGNFPGRFSGRQFSNSRSEMNVSTLELGDSALYLCASSSEAGGPLHEQFFGPGTRLTVL.

Note on this clone: One junction end disagrees with the germline gene, perhaps due to a read error. V gene TRBV19 combines with J gene TRBJ1-1; TRBD1 aligns across 9 bases. Germline CDR1 reads LNHDA; CDR2 reads SQIVND (reference sequence). The CDR3 length is 14 residues. The CDR3 sequence is CASSMGTGNAEAFF. The CDR3 DNA reads TGTGCCAGTAGTATGGGGACAGGGAACGCTGAAGCTTTCTTT. Together with reference TRBV19 and TRBJ1-1, the CDR3 gives the full variable domain: DGGITQSPKYLFRKEGQNVTLSCEQNLNHDAMYWYRQDPGQGLRLIYYSQIVNDFQKGDIAEGYSVSREKKESFPLTVTSAQKNPTAFYLCASSMGTGNAEAFFGQGTRLTVV.

The V gene is TRBV27, the J gene TRBJ2-7; TRBD2 aligns across 13 bases. CDR1 MNHEY and CDR2 SMNVEV come from the germline V gene (reference sequence). The CDR3 is 17 amino acids. After removal of 4 bases from V and 3 bases from J, the junction contained 9 bases not matched to a gene. CDR3 in amino acids: CASSWGGGTSGVYEQYF. CDR3 coding DNA: TGTGCCAGCAGTTGGGGAGGAGGGACTAGCGGGGTCTACGAGCAGTACTTC.

This CDR3 is CASSLGQGTGGTGELFF. CDR3 DNA: TGCGCCAGCAGCTTGGGACAAGGGACAGGGGGCACCGGGGAGCTGTTTTTT. V usage is TRBV5-1 and J usage is TRBJ2-2; 11 nucleotides match TRBD1. CDR3 size: 17 residues. Germline V gene sequence: CDR1 SGHRS, CDR2 YFSETQ. Losses at the gene ends were 0 bases for V and 4 bases for J; bases not matched to a gene: 5.

This clone was counted between two and nine times. This rearrangement joins TRBV23-1 to TRBJ2-7; 7 bases fit TRBD1. TRBV23-1 is an ORF; its function is uncertain. This CDR3 spans 15 amino acids. The V segment lost 2 bases and the J segment 2 bases; nucleotides outside the gene matches: 6. In nucleotides, the CDR3 is TGCGCCAGCAGTCAAGAGGGGGCGCTCCCCTACGAGCAGTACTTC. This encodes CASSQEGALPYEQYF.

The J gene is TRBJ2-7, the V gene TRBV6-1; TRBD1 aligns across 7 bases. Trimming cost V 2 bases and J 1 base; bases outside gene matches: 5. CDR3 length equals 15 residues. Germline CDR1 reads MNHNS; CDR2 reads SASEGT. CDR3 DNA: TGTGCCAGCAGTGAACAGGGGGTCGCTTCCTACGAGCAGTACTTC. It specifies CASSEQGVASYEQYF.

The chain combines TRBV24-1 with TRBJ2-2, with 7 bases identical to TRBD1. Germline V gives CDR1 KGHDR, CDR2 SFDVKD. V trimming: 4 bases; J trimming: 5 bases; junction bases outside the gene matches: 9. This CDR3 has 16 residues. CDR3 DNA: TGTGCCACCAGTGACCCCGGGACAGTCATTACCGGGGAGCTGTTTTTT. Amino acid sequence: CATSDPGTVITGELFF.

On this clone: The same CDR3 also results from other DNA sequences found in this sample. The rearrangement joins TRBV28 to TRBJ1-1, with D possibly being TRBD1 (5 bases). The CDR3 loop spans 14 amino acids. V was trimmed by 2 bases and J by 5 bases, leaving 12 bases between them. Germline V gene sequence: CDR1 MDHEN, CDR2 SYDVKM. The DNA of the CDR3 is TGTGCCAGCAGTTTACGGGGGGTTCGAACTGAAGCTTTCTTT. Its protein product is CASSLRGVRTEAFF.